This T cell receptor beta chain is drawn from a study of monozygotic twins with cystic fibrosis (dated by TCRdb to the early 2020s). Study-level background: Barcoded libraries were prepared from three micrograms of fragmented DNA with approximately 16 PCR cycles. To gauge how much genetics shapes V and J gene usage, the researchers compared TCR beta repertoires both within and across 16 monozygotic twin pairs who have cystic fibrosis. The cohort included ten female and six male twin pairs, mostly children and adolescents, aged roughly 2.0 to 36.4 years with a median of roughly 9.1 years. On the day blood was drawn, the twins' weight-for-height and FEVPerc (FEV1 disease centile) were ranked against those of the roughly 990 cohort participants. Data for three of the twin pairs had been reported previously in another context.

Comments on this clone: Its antigen remains unidentified. Base-call qualities are not available, and no considerably larger clone is one nucleotide away.

The twin pairs came from the European Cystic Fibrosis Twin and Sibling Study Cohort, which recruited patients from 150 or so CF clinics across 14 European countries. Both zygosity and CFTR genotype were checked in-house, and zygosity was tested with multiplex PCR across nine short tandem repeat loci. Each twin gave a peripheral blood sample, and clinical parameters were documented on that same day of blood sampling. Phenol/chloroform extraction was used to isolate genomic DNA from peripheral blood cells, and the DNA was then kept in TE buffer at 4 degrees C. General conclusions and limits of the study: The cohort was small, and the number of shared CDR3s showed no association with age, concordance or disease severity. Monozygotic CF twin pairs shared significantly more nucleotide-identical clonotypes within each pair than unrelated CF individuals shared with one another (P = 0.000026, Mann-Whitney). V gene usage was most similar to the co-twin for 13 of 16 pairs, and J usage for 8 of 16 pairs, suggesting genetic constraints. Simpson clonality was generally low (median around 0.01), which suggests a naive-dominated repertoire, and clonality was higher in the most severely affected patients.

Following the manufacturer's instructions, TCR beta CDR3 regions were amplified by multiplex PCR with the immunoSEQ immune profiling system. Sequencing was performed on an Illumina NextSeq system. The original methods were these. Sequence data were processed on the immunoSEQ Analyzer platform, and clonality was calculated as the square root of Simpson's index of productive rearrangements. Similarity in V and J usage was quantified by Jensen-Shannon distance, and CDR3 generation probabilities were calculated with OLGA. Shared CDR3 sequences were searched against the immuneACCESS database (August 2020) and VDJdb (December 2020). The table comes from immuneACCESS by way of TCRdb, which keeps in-frame sequences with V and J called. Part of the clones is missing from these tables; in studies checked, under half for an unresolved V gene and the rest for unknown reasons. V and J calls and clone size come straight from that table; D and trimming were deduced from the DNA. In this sample the table shows over 20,000 clones, 75% to 95% of which occur a single time. The ten largest clones add up to under 0.35% of the sample.

From its cysteine to its phenylalanine, the CDR3 spans 17 amino acids. Only the CDR3 DNA stays, 51 bases, in frame from base 1. V was cut back by 1 base and J by 6 bases, leaving a gap of 22 bases between them. Based on the germline V gene, the CDR1 and CDR2 sequences are SGHTA and FQGNSA. Rearrangement joined TRBV7-2 to TRBJ2-7; the D gene is perhaps TRBD1 or TRBD2, each of them matching over 6 bases. The source of this sequence is a girl aged 2-10 years with cystic fibrosis. The sample was blood. The nucleotide sequence is given as TGTGCCAGCAGCTTAGTCCCCCCCGTTTGGAGGGGGTCCGAGCAGTACTTC. This codes for CASSLVPPVWRGSEQYF.